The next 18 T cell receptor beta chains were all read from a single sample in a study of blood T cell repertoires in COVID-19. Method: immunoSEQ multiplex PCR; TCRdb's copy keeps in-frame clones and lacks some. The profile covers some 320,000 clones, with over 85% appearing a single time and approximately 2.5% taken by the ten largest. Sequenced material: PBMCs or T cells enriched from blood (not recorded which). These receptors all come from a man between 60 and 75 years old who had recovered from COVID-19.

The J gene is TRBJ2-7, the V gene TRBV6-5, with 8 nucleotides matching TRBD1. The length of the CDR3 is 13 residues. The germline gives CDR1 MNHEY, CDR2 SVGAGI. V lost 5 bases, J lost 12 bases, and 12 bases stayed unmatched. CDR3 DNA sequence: TGTGCCAGCAGTCCCGGGACAGGATCCGTCTCGTACTTC. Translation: CASSPGTGSVSYF.

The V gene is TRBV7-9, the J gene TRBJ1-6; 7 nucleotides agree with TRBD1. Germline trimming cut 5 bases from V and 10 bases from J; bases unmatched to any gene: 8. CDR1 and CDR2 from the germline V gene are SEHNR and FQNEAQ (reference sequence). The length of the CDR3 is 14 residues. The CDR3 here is CASSPTGDRSPLHF. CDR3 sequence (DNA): TGTGCCAGCAGCCCAACAGGGGACCGGTCACCCCTCCACTTT.

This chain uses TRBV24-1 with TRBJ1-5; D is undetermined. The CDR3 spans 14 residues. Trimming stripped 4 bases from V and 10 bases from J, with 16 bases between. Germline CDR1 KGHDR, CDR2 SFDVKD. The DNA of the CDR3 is TGTGCCACCAGTGACCCGGGATCCGGTGGTCCCCAGCATTTT. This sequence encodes CATSDPGSGGPQHF.

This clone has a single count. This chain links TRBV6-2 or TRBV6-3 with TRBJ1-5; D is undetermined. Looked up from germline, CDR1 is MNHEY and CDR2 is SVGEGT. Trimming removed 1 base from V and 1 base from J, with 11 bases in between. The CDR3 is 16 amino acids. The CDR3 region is CASSYFSRGSNQPQHF. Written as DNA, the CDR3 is TGTGCCAGCAGTTACTTCTCCCGCGGAAGCAATCAGCCCCAGCATTTT.

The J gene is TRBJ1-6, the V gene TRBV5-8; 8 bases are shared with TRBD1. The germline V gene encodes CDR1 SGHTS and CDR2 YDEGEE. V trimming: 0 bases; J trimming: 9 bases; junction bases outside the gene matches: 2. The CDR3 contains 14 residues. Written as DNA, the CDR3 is TGTGCCAGCAGCTTGGGACAGGGGATTTCACCCCTCCACTTT. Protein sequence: CASSLGQGISPLHF.

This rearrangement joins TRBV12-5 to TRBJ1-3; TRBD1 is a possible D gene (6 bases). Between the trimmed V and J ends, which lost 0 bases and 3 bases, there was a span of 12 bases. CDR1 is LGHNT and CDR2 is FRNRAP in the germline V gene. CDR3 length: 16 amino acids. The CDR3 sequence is CASGLVQGGSGNTIYF. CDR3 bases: TGTGCTAGTGGTTTGGTACAAGGGGGAAGTGGAAACACCATATATTTT. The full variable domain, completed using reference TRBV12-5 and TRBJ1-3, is DARVTQTPRHKVTEMGQEVTMRCQPILGHNTVFWYRQTMMQGLELLAYFRNRAPLDDSGMPKDRFSAEMPDATLATLKIQPSEPRDSAVYFCASGLVQGGSGNTIYFGEGSWLTVV.

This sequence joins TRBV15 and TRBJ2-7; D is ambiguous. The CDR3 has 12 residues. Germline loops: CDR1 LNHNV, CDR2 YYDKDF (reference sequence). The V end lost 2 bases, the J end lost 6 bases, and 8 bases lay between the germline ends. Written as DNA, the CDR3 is TGTGCCACCAGCAGACAGGTTGGCGAGCAGTACTTC. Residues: CATSRQVGEQYF.

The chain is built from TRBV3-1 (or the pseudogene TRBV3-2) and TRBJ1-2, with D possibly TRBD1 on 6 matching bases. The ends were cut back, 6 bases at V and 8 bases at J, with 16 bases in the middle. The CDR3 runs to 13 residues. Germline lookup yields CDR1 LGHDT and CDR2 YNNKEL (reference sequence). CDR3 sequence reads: CASSVTGTSGYTF. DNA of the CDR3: TGTGCCAGCAGTGTAACAGGGACGAGCGGCTACACCTTC.

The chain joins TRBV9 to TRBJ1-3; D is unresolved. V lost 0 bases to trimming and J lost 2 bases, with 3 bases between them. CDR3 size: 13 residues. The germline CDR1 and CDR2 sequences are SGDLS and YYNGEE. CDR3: CASSVAPGNTIYF. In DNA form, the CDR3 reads TGTGCCAGCAGCGTAGCTCCTGGAAACACCATATATTTT.

Here the CDR3 reads CASRLAGGQPAPTNEKLFF. CDR3 in DNA: TGCGCCAGCAGGCTTGCGGGTGGGCAACCGGCCCCAACTAATGAAAAACTGTTTTTT. The chain joins TRBV5-1 to TRBJ1-4; the D is unclear. This CDR3 is built from 19 residues. The germline gives CDR1 SGHRS, CDR2 YFSETQ. V was pared by 5 bases and J by 0 bases, with 23 bases between.

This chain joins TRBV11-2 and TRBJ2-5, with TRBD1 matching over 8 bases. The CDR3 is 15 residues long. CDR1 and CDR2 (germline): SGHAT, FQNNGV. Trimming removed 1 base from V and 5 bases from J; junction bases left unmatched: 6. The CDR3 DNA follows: TGTGCCAGCAGCTTAGGGGCCAGGGGGCGGGAGACCCAGTACTTC. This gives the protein CASSLGARGRETQYF. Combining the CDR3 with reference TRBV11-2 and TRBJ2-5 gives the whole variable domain EAGVAQSPRYKIIEKRQSVAFWCNPISGHATLYWYQQILGQGPKLLIQFQNNGVVDDSQLPKDRFSAERLKGVDSTLKIQPAKLEDSAVYLCASSLGARGRETQYFGPGTRLLVL.

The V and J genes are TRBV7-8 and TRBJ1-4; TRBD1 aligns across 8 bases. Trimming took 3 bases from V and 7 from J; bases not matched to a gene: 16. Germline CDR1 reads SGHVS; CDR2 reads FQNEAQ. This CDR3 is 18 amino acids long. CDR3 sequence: CASSLFPKPSDRGEKLFF. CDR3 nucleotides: TGTGCCAGCAGCTTGTTCCCTAAACCCTCTGACAGGGGTGAAAAACTGTTTTTT.

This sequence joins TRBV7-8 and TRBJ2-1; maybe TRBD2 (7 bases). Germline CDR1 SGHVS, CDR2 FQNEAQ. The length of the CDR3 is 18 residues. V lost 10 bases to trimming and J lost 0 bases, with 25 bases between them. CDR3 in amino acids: CANTRLGGARNSYNEQFF. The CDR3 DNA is TGTGCCAACACCCGATTGGGGGGGGCCCGTAACTCCTACAATGAGCAGTTCTTC.

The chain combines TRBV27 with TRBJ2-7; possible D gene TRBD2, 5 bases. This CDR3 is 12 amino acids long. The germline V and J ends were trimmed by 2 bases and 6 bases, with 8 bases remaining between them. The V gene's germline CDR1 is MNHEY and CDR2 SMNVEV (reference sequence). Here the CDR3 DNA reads TGTGCCAGCAGTTTAGGGAGCGGCGAGCAGTACTTC. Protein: CASSLGSGEQYF.

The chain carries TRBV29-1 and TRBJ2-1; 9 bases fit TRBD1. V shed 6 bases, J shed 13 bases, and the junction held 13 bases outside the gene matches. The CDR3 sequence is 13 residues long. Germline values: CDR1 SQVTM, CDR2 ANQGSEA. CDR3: CSVDGGTGRRQFF. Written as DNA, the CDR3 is TGCAGCGTAGACGGGGGGACAGGGAGACGCCAGTTCTTC.

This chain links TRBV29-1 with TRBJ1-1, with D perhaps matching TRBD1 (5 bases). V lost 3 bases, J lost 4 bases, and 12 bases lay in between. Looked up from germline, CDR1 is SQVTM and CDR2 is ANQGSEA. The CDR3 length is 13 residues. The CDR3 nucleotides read TGCAGCGTTGAGCTGGCGGGGGGCACTGAAGCTTTCTTT. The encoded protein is CSVELAGGTEAFF.

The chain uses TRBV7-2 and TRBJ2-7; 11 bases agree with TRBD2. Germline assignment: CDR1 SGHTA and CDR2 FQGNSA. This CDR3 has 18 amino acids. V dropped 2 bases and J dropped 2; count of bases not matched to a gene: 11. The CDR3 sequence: CASSLMSVRSGGAYEQYF. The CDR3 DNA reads TGTGCCAGCAGCTTAATGAGCGTCCGTAGCGGGGGGGCCTACGAGCAGTACTTC.

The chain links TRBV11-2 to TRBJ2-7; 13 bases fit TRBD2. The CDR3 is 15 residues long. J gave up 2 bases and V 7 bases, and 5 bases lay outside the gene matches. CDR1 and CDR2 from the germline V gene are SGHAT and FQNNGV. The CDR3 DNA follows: TGTGCCAGCAAACTAGCGGGGGGGAGCCCCTACGAGCAGTACTTC. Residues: CASKLAGGSPYEQYF.